The 15 T cell receptor beta chains listed next were all sequenced from one sample in a study of monozygotic twins with inflammatory bowel disease. TCRdb derives one entry per CDR3 protein from the 5' RACE reads, leaving out DNA. This repertoire includes 190,000 or so distinct CDR3 sequences. Sequences were obtained from blood. The receptor source for this set is a human donor with ulcerative colitis or Crohn's disease, or a healthy co-twin of an affected twin (not recorded which).

The gene calls are TRBV2 and TRBJ2-3; checking the TCRdb D call of TRBD2 is not possible without DNA. Germline V gene lookup returns CDR1 SNHLY and CDR2 FYNNEI. The CDR3 is 18 residues long. The CDR3 is CASRATGLAGALTDTQYF.

The genes are TRBV24-1 and TRBJ2-3; checking the TCRdb D call of TRBD2 is not possible without DNA. This CDR3 comprises 14 residues. Germline loops: CDR1 KGHDR, CDR2 SFDVKD. The CDR3 reads CATSDPGLPDTQYF.

V gene TRBV2 combines with J gene TRBJ1-2. CDR1 and CDR2 (germline): SNHLY, FYNNEI. This CDR3 has 18 amino acids. CDR3 loop: CASSPPRLGQPNNYGYTF.

The V call is TRBV15, the J call TRBJ2-1; TCRdb picks TRBD2, but there is no DNA to check that call. Germline V CDR1 and CDR2: LNHNV, YYDKDF (reference sequence). The CDR3 sequence is 16 residues long. The CDR3 is CATSRDFQRGDQEQFF.

The gene calls are TRBV18 and TRBJ2-5; TCRdb's D call of TRBD2 is untestable without DNA. CDR1 is KGHSH and CDR2 is LQKENI in the germline V gene. The CDR3 runs to 12 residues. The CDR3: CASSDQRETQYF.

V usage is TRBV12-3 or TRBV12-4 and J usage is TRBJ2-7; the D call from TCRdb, TRBD1, cannot be confirmed without DNA. This CDR3 spans 13 amino acids. Here the CDR3 reads CASSFEGLVEQYF.

The chain combines TRBV20-1 with TRBJ2-3; absent DNA, TCRdb's TRBD2 call cannot be checked. This CDR3 contains 14 residues. Germline values: CDR1 DFQATT, CDR2 SNEGSKA (reference sequence). The CDR3 sequence is CSARPGTKTDTQYF.

V usage is TRBV11-1 and J usage is TRBJ2-7; lacking DNA, the TRBD1 call made by TCRdb goes unchecked. The CDR3 is made up of 14 amino acids. CDR1 SGHAT and CDR2 FQDESV come from the germline V gene (reference sequence). CDR3 residues: CASSSWDITYEQYF.

J is TRBJ1-1 and V is TRBV27; the TCRdb call, TRBD1, lacks DNA for checking. Germline CDR1 is MNHEY and CDR2 is SMNVEV (reference sequence). This CDR3 comprises 14 residues. CDR3 sequence reads: CASSLSLAQVEAFF.

The CDR3 sequence is CASTLGQNTEAFF. V gene TRBV19 combines with J gene TRBJ1-1. The CDR3 is made up of 13 amino acids. In germline, CDR1 is LNHDA, CDR2 SQIVND (reference sequence).

The J gene is TRBJ1-1, the V gene TRBV4-1; TCRdb's D call of TRBD1 is untestable without DNA. Germline V gives CDR1 MGHRA, CDR2 YSYEKL. The CDR3 loop spans 15 amino acids. CDR3 protein: CASSPTGQSNTEAFF.

CDR3 protein: CASSLAVHDEQYF. The gene calls are TRBV7-9 and TRBJ2-7; TCRdb returns TRBD2, unconfirmable since there is no DNA. From germline, CDR1 is SEHNR and CDR2 FQNEAQ (reference sequence). The CDR3 spans 13 residues.

V is TRBV7-8 and J is TRBJ1-1. The CDR3 is 14 amino acids. Germline V lookup: CDR1 SGHVS, CDR2 FQNEAQ. This CDR3 reads CASSLVAMNTEAFF. The full variable domain, with the rest looked up from reference TRBV7-8 and TRBJ1-1, is GAGVSQSPRYKVAKRGQDVALRCDPISGHVSLFWYQQALGQGPEFLTYFQNEAQLDKSGLPSDRFFAERPEGSVSTLKIQRTQQEDSAVYLCASSLVAMNTEAFFGQGTRLTVV.

The chain carries TRBV20-1 and TRBJ2-7; there is no DNA to check the TCRdb D call of TRBD1. The CDR3 is made up of 12 amino acids. Per the germline V gene, CDR1 is DFQATT and CDR2 is SNEGSKA (reference sequence). The CDR3 reads CSAREGAYEQYF.

The rearrangement uses TRBV11-2 and TRBJ2-7; the TCRdb call, TRBD1, lacks DNA for checking. The CDR3 length is 15 residues. CDR1 and CDR2 (germline): SGHAT, FQNNGV. CDR3 sequence: CASRDTGTGIREQYF.